The present T cell receptor beta chain was sequenced within a study of T-cell memory formation after mild COVID-19. Study summary: The TCR clusters were mostly specific to one donor.

With constant-segment primers, 5'RACE yielded cDNA libraries of TCR alpha and TCR beta that carried sample barcodes and UMIs. TCRdb ran MiXCR on the 5' RACE reads and lists one entry per CDR3 protein. The sample lists 250,000 or so distinct CDR3 sequences, 8% to 9.5% seen once, with more than 20% in the top ten. Ten or more counts support this clonotype. With V trimmed by 0 bases and J by 7 bases, 11 bases remained unmatched. Germline CDR1 MNHEY, CDR2 SVGEGT. This CDR3 region has 16 residues. This receptor was taken from a man between 18 and 29 years old who had mild COVID-19 (a few samples of this study predate the infection). Cell type and time point are not known. The chain couples TRBV6-2 or TRBV6-3 to TRBJ1-2; 7 bases map to TRBD1. The specimen was PBMCs or a T cell subset sorted from them (not recorded which). The CDR3 protein is CASSYSPIDRVSGYTF. The CDR3 DNA follows: TGTGCCAGCAGTTACTCCCCCATCGACAGGGTTTCTGGCTACACCTTC.